This entry features one T cell receptor beta chain sequence. This sample was taken from a study of shared clonotypes between healthy human individuals. V trimming: 4 bases; J trimming: 2 bases; junction bases outside the gene matches: 4. The CDR3 contains 13 residues. Per germline, CDR1 SQVTM and CDR2 ANQGSEA. Using immunoSEQ multiplex PCR, the repertoire was profiled, and TCRdb retains in-frame clones only, with some absent. This table holds some 490,000 clones, over 75% found once. Caucasian adults living in Nashville, Tennessee, provided all samples. This chain links TRBV29-1 with TRBJ2-7, with 8 bases fitting TRBD1. Sequenced: PBMCs. The sequence was collected from a woman aged 40 to 55 in good health. Some clones in this sample may be carry-over from other donors' samples. CDR3 protein: CSVVPDRAYEQYF. DNA for the CDR3: TGCAGCGTTGTGCCGGACAGGGCCTACGAGCAGTACTTC.